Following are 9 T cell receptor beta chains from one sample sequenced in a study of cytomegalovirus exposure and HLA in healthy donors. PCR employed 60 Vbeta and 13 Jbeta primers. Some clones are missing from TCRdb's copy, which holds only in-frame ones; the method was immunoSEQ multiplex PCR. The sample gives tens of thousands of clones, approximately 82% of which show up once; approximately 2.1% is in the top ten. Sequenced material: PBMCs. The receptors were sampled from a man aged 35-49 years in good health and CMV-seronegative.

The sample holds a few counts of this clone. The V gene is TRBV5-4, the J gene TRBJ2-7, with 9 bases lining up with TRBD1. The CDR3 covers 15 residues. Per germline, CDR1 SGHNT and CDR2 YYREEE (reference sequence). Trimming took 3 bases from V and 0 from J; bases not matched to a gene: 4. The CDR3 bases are TGTGCCAGCAGCTGGGGGACAGGGAGCTCCTACGAGCAGTACTTC. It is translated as CASSWGTGSSYEQYF.

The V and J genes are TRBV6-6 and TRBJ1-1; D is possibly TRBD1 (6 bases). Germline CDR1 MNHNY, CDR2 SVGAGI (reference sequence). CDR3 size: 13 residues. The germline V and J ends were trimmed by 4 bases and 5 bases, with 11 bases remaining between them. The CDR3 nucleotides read TGTGCCAGCAGTTCCCTAGGGGGAACTGAAGCTTTCTTT. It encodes CASSSLGGTEAFF.

CDR3 in DNA: TGTGCCAGCAGCCCAATGGGGGACAGACACAATGAGCAGTTCTTC. Translating gives CASSPMGDRHNEQFF. The chain carries TRBV11-3 and TRBJ2-1, with 7 bases identical to TRBD1. Germline CDR1 and CDR2: SGHNT and YENEEA. With 5 bases clipped from V and 5 bases from J, the junction kept 9 bases outside the gene matches. CDR3 size: 15 residues.

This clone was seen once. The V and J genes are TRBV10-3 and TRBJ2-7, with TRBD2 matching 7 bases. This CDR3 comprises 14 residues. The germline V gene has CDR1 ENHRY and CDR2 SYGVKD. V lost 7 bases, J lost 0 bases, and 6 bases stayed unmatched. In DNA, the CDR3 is TGTGCCATCACCCGGGGAGGGAGCTCCTACGAGCAGTACTTC. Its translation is CAITRGGSSYEQYF.

CDR3 sequence reads: CAWGQGYNQPQHF. CDR3 sequence (DNA): TGTGCCTGGGGACAGGGGTACAATCAGCCCCAGCATTTT. J is TRBJ1-5 and V is TRBV30; 9 nucleotides match TRBD1. CDR1 and CDR2 (germline): GTSNPN, SVGIG (reference sequence). The junction had 2 bases not matched to a gene; V was cut back by 5 bases and J by 3 bases. There are 13 residues in the CDR3.

The CDR3 nucleotides are TGCGCCAGCAGCCTACGTCCCGGGACAGGGACTGGGGCCAACGTCCTGACTTTC. Protein product: CASSLRPGTGTGANVLTF. The chain carries TRBV5-1 and TRBJ2-6; 9 bases agree with TRBD1. This CDR3 has 18 residues. V lost 4 bases to trimming and J lost 2 bases; unmatched junction nucleotides: 10. Germline V CDR1 and CDR2: SGHRS, YFSETQ. The variable domain in full, with the rest retrieved from reference TRBV5-1 and TRBJ2-6, is KAGVTQTPRYLIKTRGQQVTLSCSPISGHRSVSWYQQTPGQGLQFLFEYFSETQRNKGNFPGRFSGRQFSNSRSEMNVSTLELGDSALYLCASSLRPGTGTGANVLTFGAGSRLTVL.

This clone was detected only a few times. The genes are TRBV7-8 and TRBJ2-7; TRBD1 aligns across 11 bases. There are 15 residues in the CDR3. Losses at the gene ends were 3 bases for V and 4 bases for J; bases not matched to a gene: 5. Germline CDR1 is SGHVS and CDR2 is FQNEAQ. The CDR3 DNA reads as TGTGCCAGCAGCTTTGGACAGGGGGCTCGGTACGAGCAGTACTTC. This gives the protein CASSFGQGARYEQYF.

The CDR3 DNA reads as TGCGCCAGCAGCTCAGGGGGCGCCGGAAACACCATATATTTT. This sequence encodes CASSSGGAGNTIYF. The rearrangement links TRBV5-1 to TRBJ1-3; 8 bases match TRBD1. There are 14 residues in the CDR3. Losses at the gene ends were 3 bases for V and 4 bases for J; bases not matched to a gene: 3. Germline V gene lookup returns CDR1 SGHRS and CDR2 YFSETQ.

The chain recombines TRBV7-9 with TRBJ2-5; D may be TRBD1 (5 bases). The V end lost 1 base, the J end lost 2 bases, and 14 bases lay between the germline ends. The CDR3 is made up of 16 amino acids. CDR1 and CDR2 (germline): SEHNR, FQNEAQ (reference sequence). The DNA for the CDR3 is TGTGCCAGCAGCTTAGTAGGGGTTGAATATCAAGAGACCCAGTACTTC. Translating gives CASSLVGVEYQETQYF.